The sequence of this TCR beta chain was determined in a study of beta chain features in type 1 diabetes. Trimming cost V 5 bases and J 9 bases; bases outside gene matches: 7. From germline, CDR1 is SGHAT and CDR2 FQNNGV. CDR3 length equals 14 residues. What was sequenced were expressed TCRB transcripts, since all of the isolated RNA had been reverse transcribed. The method was immunoSEQ multiplex PCR; TCRdb's version includes in-frame clones alone and lacks a portion of them. The sample consists of roughly 400,000 clones, about 15% of them appearing once. This chain links TRBV11-2 with TRBJ1-6; 7 bases line up with TRBD1. The clonotype was recovered from a man younger than 45 in good health. Sequencing input: naive CD4+ T cells from blood. The CDR3 DNA sequence: TGTGCCAGCAGCGAGGACAGGAGAGTTTCACCCCTCCACTTT. It specifies CASSEDRRVSPLHF.